Below, 21 T cell receptor beta chains from the same sample are listed, as sequenced in a study of shared clonotypes between healthy human individuals. Generated by immunoSEQ multiplex PCR, the TCRdb table keeps only in-frame clones and is missing some. In the table there are around 200,000 clones, approximately 61% of which are singletons. The sample was memory CD4+ T cells sorted from blood. Subset here: CD45RA-negative fraction. These receptors were obtained from a young man in good health.

In this sample, this clone turned up a few times. This chain joins TRBV19 and TRBJ1-5, with 8 bases that match TRBD1. Germline assignment: CDR1 LNHDA and CDR2 SQIVND (reference sequence). This CDR3 is 15 amino acids long. The junction had 7 bases not matched to a gene; V was cut back by 2 bases and J by 7 bases. The CDR3 nucleotides are TGTGCCAGTAGTATACGACAGGGGAAGTACCAGCCCCAGCATTTT. Residues: CASSIRQGKYQPQHF.

In its sample, this clone was seen once. The rearrangement uses TRBV9 and TRBJ2-7; D is possibly TRBD2 (5 bases). The germline V gene has CDR1 SGDLS and CDR2 YYNGEE. The V end was cut by 3 bases, the J end by 0 bases, with 22 bases between. The CDR3 totals 18 residues. CDR3 DNA sequence: TGTGCCAGCAGCGCCGGCCCCCCCGGACTCGGATACTCCTACGAGCAGTACTTC. This encodes CASSAGPPGLGYSYEQYF.

This rearrangement joins TRBV7-3 to TRBJ2-7; TRBD2 might be the D (5 bases). Germline V lookup: CDR1 SGHTA, CDR2 FQGTGA. The CDR3 is made up of 14 amino acids. V shed 5 bases and J shed 1 base, with 12 bases lying between them. The CDR3 loop reads CASSPGLNSYEQYF. The CDR3, as DNA: TGTGCCAGCAGCCCTGGACTCAATTCCTACGAGCAGTACTTC.

The CDR3 spells CASRSTEETQYF. CDR3 sequence (DNA): TGTGCCAGCAGGTCGACAGAAGAGACCCAGTACTTC. The chain recombines TRBV27 with TRBJ2-5; tentative D call: TRBD1 (5 bases). CDR1 and CDR2 from the germline V gene are MNHEY and SMNVEV (reference sequence). V was pared by 6 bases and J by 3 bases, with 8 bases between. The CDR3 length is 12 residues.

This chain links TRBV30 with TRBJ1-5, with 7 bases identical to TRBD1. The CDR3 is 13 amino acids. Trimming cost V 3 bases and J 7 bases; bases outside gene matches: 6. CDR1 is GTSNPN, CDR2 SVGIG, per germline (reference sequence). The CDR3 protein is CAWRETGSQPQHF. The CDR3 DNA reads as TGTGCCTGGAGGGAGACAGGGAGCCAGCCCCAGCATTTT.

This clone was counted a few times. This sequence joins TRBV5-1 and TRBJ1-2; D gene uncertain. The CDR3 totals 13 residues. V was shortened by 3 bases and J by 9 bases, with 15 bases between the two germline ends. Germline V gene data show CDR1 as SGHRS and CDR2 as YFSETQ. CDR3 coding DNA: TGCGCCAGCAGCTCCTCAACCGGCGGACGCTACACCTTC. It encodes CASSSSTGGRYTF.

CDR3 nucleotide sequence: TGCAGCGTTGGGTTTGCAGTACAAGAGACCCAGTACTTC. Translated, it gives CSVGFAVQETQYF. This chain uses TRBV29-1 with TRBJ2-5, with D hard to call. The CDR3 sequence is 13 residues long. Germline values: CDR1 SQVTM, CDR2 ANQGSEA. V lost 4 bases, J lost 2 bases, and 11 bases lay in between.

This chain connects TRBV5-1 to TRBJ2-2; no clear D gene. The CDR3 runs 15 residues. V lost 2 bases and J 1 base, leaving 9 bases between the germline ends. Germline V gene data show CDR1 as SGHRS and CDR2 as YFSETQ. In DNA, the CDR3 is TGCGCCAGCAGCTTTGTTCCGGAGAACACCGGGGAGCTGTTTTTT. Its translation: CASSFVPENTGELFF. Combining the CDR3 with reference TRBV5-1 and TRBJ2-2 gives the whole variable domain KAGVTQTPRYLIKTRGQQVTLSCSPISGHRSVSWYQQTPGQGLQFLFEYFSETQRNKGNFPGRFSGRQFSNSRSEMNVSTLELGDSALYLCASSFVPENTGELFFGEGSRLTVL.

This sequence joins TRBV5-8 and TRBJ2-3; no definite D call. CDR1 is SGHTS and CDR2 is YDEGEE in the germline V gene. V lost 3 bases and J 2 bases, leaving 13 bases between the germline ends. The CDR3 spans 15 residues. CDR3: CASSSALLVTDTQYF. CDR3 DNA: TGTGCCAGCAGCTCCGCCCTTCTCGTCACAGATACGCAGTATTTT.

V gene TRBV4-3 combines with J gene TRBJ1-1, with no clear D. From germline, CDR1 is LGHNA and CDR2 YSLEER. CDR3 length: 13 residues. Deletions cut 4 bases from V and 4 bases from J, with 10 bases between. The CDR3 is CASSREVGTEAFF. The CDR3 DNA sequence: TGCGCCAGCAGCCGGGAGGTAGGCACTGAAGCTTTCTTT.

The V gene is TRBV6-1, the J gene TRBJ1-5; D may be TRBD1 (6 bases). Trimming removed 2 bases from V and 9 bases from J, with 17 bases in between. CDR3 length: 15 amino acids. CDR1 is MNHNS, CDR2 SASEGT, per germline. Here the CDR3 reads CASSENPTGRRPQHF. In nucleotides, the CDR3 is TGTGCCAGCAGTGAAAACCCAACAGGGAGACGGCCCCAGCATTTT.

This clone was counted a single time. The chain uses TRBV2 and TRBJ2-7, with 7 bases that match TRBD1. The CDR3 length is 16 residues. With V trimmed by 1 base and J by 0 bases, 6 bases remained unmatched. Germline-derived CDR1 and CDR2 are SNHLY and FYNNEI. The CDR3 DNA reads as TGTGCCAGCAGTGAAGTCTCCGGGACAGTCTCCTACGAGCAGTACTTC. Its protein is CASSEVSGTVSYEQYF.

The chain joins TRBV7-8 to TRBJ2-7; D may be TRBD2 (7 bases). This CDR3 spans 15 amino acids. V was shortened by 6 bases and J by 3 bases, with 18 bases between the two germline ends. CDR1 is SGHVS, CDR2 FQNEAQ, per germline. CDR3 protein: CASSFFGGTNYEQYF. The CDR3 coding sequence is TGTGCCAGCAGTTTTTTCGGGGGGACAAACTACGAGCAGTACTTC.

This sequence joins TRBV11-2 and TRBJ1-3, with D uncertain. The CDR3 is made up of 14 amino acids. Per the germline V gene, CDR1 is SGHAT and CDR2 is FQNNGV. Trimming took 4 bases from V and 1 from J, leaving 8 bases between them. For the CDR3, the DNA is TGTGCCAGCAGCTCAATTAGGTCTGGAAACACCATATATTTT. Translating it yields CASSSIRSGNTIYF.

The genes are TRBV18 and TRBJ1-5; the D is unclear. Trimming removed 3 bases from V and 3 bases from J, with 12 bases in between. This CDR3 has 15 residues. CDR1 is KGHSH, CDR2 LQKENI, per germline. The CDR3 loop is CASSPDRLINQPQHF. The DNA for the CDR3 is TGTGCCAGCTCACCCGACCGGCTAATCAATCAGCCCCAGCATTTT.

The chain carries TRBV7-6 and TRBJ2-7; 7 nucleotides agree with TRBD1. This CDR3 is 13 amino acids long. The germline V gene encodes CDR1 SGHVS and CDR2 FNYEAQ. Losses at the gene ends were 5 bases for V and 5 bases for J; bases not matched to a gene: 6. CDR3 amino acids: CASSARTGDEQYF. CDR3 in DNA: TGTGCCAGCAGCGCCCGAACAGGGGACGAGCAGTACTTC.

This rearrangement joins TRBV4-3 to TRBJ2-7, with D perhaps matching TRBD2 (5 bases). CDR1 and CDR2 from the germline V gene are LGHNA and YSLEER. CDR3 length: 14 amino acids. Between the trimmed V and J ends, which lost 0 bases and 4 bases, there was a span of 10 bases. The CDR3 sequence: CASSQDSRGYEQYF. As DNA, the CDR3 is TGCGCCAGCAGCCAAGATTCTCGGGGTTACGAGCAGTACTTC.

As DNA, the CDR3 is TGTGCTAGTGGTTTGGCTGGACACGAGCAGTACTTC. Amino acid sequence: CASGLAGHEQYF. V and J are TRBV12-5 and TRBJ2-7; D unresolved. V lost 1 base, J lost 5 bases, and 6 bases lay in between. Germline V gives CDR1 LGHNT, CDR2 FRNRAP. This CDR3 spans 12 amino acids.

This chain uses TRBV5-1 with TRBJ1-2, with a tentative D call TRBD1 (5 bases). The CDR3 runs to 13 residues. Trimming took 4 bases from V and 4 from J, leaving 11 bases between them. Per germline, CDR1 SGHRS and CDR2 YFSETQ. CDR3 protein: CASSGRASYGYTF. The CDR3, as DNA: TGCGCCAGCAGCGGCAGGGCCTCCTATGGCTACACCTTC.

The chain is built from TRBV5-1 and TRBJ2-1; TRBD2 aligns across 9 bases. The germline V gene has CDR1 SGHRS and CDR2 YFSETQ. This CDR3 has 16 amino acids. J was trimmed by 4 bases and V by 1 base; bases with no gene match: 6. CDR3 loop: CASSLSPSGDYNEQFF. The DNA of the CDR3 is TGCGCCAGCAGCTTGTCCCCTAGCGGGGATTACAATGAGCAGTTCTTC.

The CDR3 is CASAWEGPPGELFF. CDR3 nucleotides: TGTGCCAGCGCTTGGGAGGGGCCGCCCGGGGAGCTGTTTTTT. The gene calls are TRBV6-1 and TRBJ2-2; 7 bases are a match to TRBD2. The CDR3 has 14 amino acids. V dropped 8 bases and J dropped 6; count of bases not matched to a gene: 9. The germline CDR1 and CDR2 sequences are MNHNS and SASEGT.